The clone carrying this TCR beta chain was counted once. These data originate in a study of blood T cell repertoires in COVID-19. Study summary: Whether acute or convalescent, the COVID-19 samples came from the United States, Italy and Spain. Sources were T cells, B-cell-depleted T cells, or PBMCs; the material itself was cDNA or gDNA.

Germline V gives CDR1 SNHLY, CDR2 FYNNEI. Trimming pared 3 bases from V and 4 bases from J, leaving 9 bases between. CDR3 length: 13 amino acids. Per the study methods: Quantification of nucleated cells was approximated via reference gene primer amplification. Sequencing used immunoSEQ multiplex PCR; TCRdb keeps in-frame clones, though not all of them. The D gene and trimming were derived from the DNA, and the V and J assignments and clone size from that table. The sample holds 180,000 or so clones; roughly 80% are singletons and the top ten take approximately 11%. While infection was still active, Seattle patients were enrolled and then followed longitudinally.

This chain joins TRBV2 and TRBJ1-2; D gene ambiguous. The clonotype originates from a woman in her 40s with COVID-19, enrolled during active disease. The specimen was peripheral blood. CDR3 bases: TGTGCCAGCAGTGAGACATTCCTCTATGGCTACACCTTC. Amino acids: CASSETFLYGYTF.